The 9 T cell receptor beta chains below were found in one sample sequenced in a study of blood T cell repertoires in COVID-19. The method was immunoSEQ multiplex PCR; TCRdb's version includes in-frame clones alone and lacks a portion of them. Of around 150,000 clones detected, 65% to 80% appear once; the ten largest clones hold roughly 4.5%. The specimen sequenced was peripheral blood. All receptors come from a man between 60 and 70 years old with acute or convalescent COVID-19.

This sequence joins TRBV12-3 or TRBV12-4 and TRBJ2-2, with a weak D call TRBD1 (5 bases). V dropped 6 bases and J dropped 6 bases, with 8 bases sitting between them. The length of the CDR3 is 12 residues. CDR3 loop: CASRLGPGELFF. DNA of the CDR3: TGTGCCAGCAGACTGGGGCCCGGGGAGCTGTTTTTT.

Details on this clone: One junction end disagrees with the germline gene, perhaps due to a read error. V is TRBV18 and J is TRBJ2-7, with 10 nucleotides matching TRBD1. CDR1 is KGHSH, CDR2 LQKENI, per germline. CDR3 length: 15 residues. DNA for the CDR3: TGTGCCAGCTCACCCTCCGGGACAGGGGCTTCTGTTCTGAACTTC. Translating gives CASSPSGTGASVLNF.

To note about this clone: The same CDR3 is also encoded by other DNA sequences in this sample. The genes are TRBV4-1 and TRBJ1-5; perhaps TRBD1 as D (5 bases). Per germline, CDR1 MGHRA and CDR2 YSYEKL. The CDR3 is 15 amino acids. V was trimmed by 0 bases and J by 0 bases, leaving 6 bases between them. CDR3 nucleotide sequence: TGCGCCAGCAGCCAAGATAGGGGTAGCAATCAGCCCCAGCATTTT. Protein: CASSQDRGSNQPQHF.

In DNA, the CDR3 is TGTGCCAGCAGACTCGGACAGGGACATTCACCCCTCCACTTT. Translated: CASRLGQGHSPLHF. The chain is built from TRBV28 and TRBJ1-6; TRBD1 aligns across 8 bases. The CDR3 totals 14 residues. CDR1 is MDHEN, CDR2 SYDVKM, per germline. With V trimmed by 6 bases and J by 8 bases, 6 bases remained unmatched.

The J gene is TRBJ1-4, the V gene TRBV5-1, with a tentative D call TRBD1 (6 bases). This CDR3 comprises 16 residues. Looked up from germline, CDR1 is SGHRS and CDR2 is YFSETQ. V lost 2 bases to trimming and J lost 7 bases, with 18 bases between them. In DNA form, the CDR3 reads TGCGCCAGCAGCTTAACGGGACAACCCCTTAGTGAAAAACTGTTTTTT. This gives the protein CASSLTGQPLSEKLFF.

The chain employs TRBV7-3 and TRBJ2-3; 10 positions agree with TRBD2. From germline, CDR1 is SGHTA and CDR2 FQGTGA. V shed 5 bases and J 5 bases; nucleotides not matched to a gene: 7. The CDR3 covers 15 residues. CDR3 bases: TGTGCCAGCAGCCCCTCCCTAGCGGGAGTAGATACGCAGTATTTT. As protein: CASSPSLAGVDTQYF.

The chain combines TRBV3-1 (or the pseudogene TRBV3-2) with TRBJ2-5; 9 nucleotides agree with TRBD2. Germline CDR1 and CDR2: LGHDT and YNNKEL (reference sequence). Trimming took 0 bases from V and 13 from J; bases not matched to a gene: 6. The CDR3 spans 13 residues. CDR3 region: CASSQDPAGGWYF. The DNA for the CDR3 is TGTGCCAGCAGCCAAGATCCAGCGGGAGGTTGGTACTTC.

The J gene is TRBJ2-1, the V gene TRBV27; maybe TRBD2 (5 bases). The CDR3 covers 14 residues. From germline, CDR1 is MNHEY and CDR2 SMNVEV (reference sequence). With 2 bases removed from V and 8 bases from J, the gap between germline ends came to 13 bases. This CDR3 is CASSLQSGWDEQFF. CDR3 in DNA: TGTGCCAGCAGTTTACAGTCGGGGTGGGATGAGCAGTTCTTC.

This clone was seen a few times. The chain links TRBV6-6 to TRBJ2-7, with TRBD1 identical over 10 bases. With V trimmed by 6 bases and J by 0 bases, 5 bases remained unmatched. The V gene's germline CDR1 is MNHNY and CDR2 SVGAGI (reference sequence). The CDR3 is 15 amino acids. The CDR3 DNA sequence: TGTGCCAGCAGAACCGGGACAGGGGCCTCCTACGAGCAGTACTTC. This codes for CASRTGTGASYEQYF.